This record concerns one T cell receptor beta chain sequence. Its specificity is not known. These data come from a study of T cell repertoires in cytomegalovirus infection. Regarding the study as a whole: There were HLA-C-restricted CMV-specific TCR beta clonotypes dominating the ex vivo response. Totalled public TCR beta family frequency picked out people who carried CMV plus the relevant HLA.

The CDR3 has 14 amino acids. V was pared by 0 bases and J by 7 bases, with 13 bases between. The germline V gene has CDR1 GTSNPN and CDR2 SVGIG (reference sequence). TCRdb ran MiXCR on the reads and lists one entry per CDR3 protein. The sample carries under 150,000 distinct CDR3 sequences, about 24% recorded once. The sequenced material came from PBMCs, sequenced either directly or after in vitro stimulation (not recorded which). The sequence was obtained from a human donor in good health (CMV status not recorded). Some clones in this sample may be carry-over from other donors' samples. The V gene is TRBV30, the J gene TRBJ1-5; no firm D call. The CDR3 DNA is TGTGCCTGGAGTGTAGAAGTGGTAAGACAGCCCCAGCATTTT. Translating gives CAWSVEVVRQPQHF.